This T cell receptor beta chain is drawn from a study of T cell repertoires in ileal Crohn's disease. General study findings and limits: Endoscopy was done a median approximately 6.7 months after surgery.

V lost 6 bases, J lost 5 bases, and 16 bases lay in between. The germline V gene has CDR1 KGHSH and CDR2 LQKENI. CDR3 length equals 14 residues. Note on this clone: Its specificity is unknown.

TCRB immunosequencing input was 400 to 650 nanograms of biopsy DNA per sample. Clones were read by immunoSEQ multiplex PCR, and TCRdb kept only the in-frame ones, dropping some. The table has 55,000 to 65,000 clones, around 90% seen once. Stated time point: neoterminal ileum biopsy at postoperative endoscopy, about 6 months after surgery. Adults with ileal or ileocolonic Crohn's disease and an indication for resection were eligible. The origin of this receptor is an adult with Crohn's disease. Sequencing used ileal tissue. The V call is TRBV18, the J call TRBJ1-1, with D hard to call. The CDR3 reads CASSRSGLGTEAFF. In DNA, the CDR3 is TGTGCCAGCTCGCGATCGGGGTTGGGGACTGAAGCTTTCTTT.